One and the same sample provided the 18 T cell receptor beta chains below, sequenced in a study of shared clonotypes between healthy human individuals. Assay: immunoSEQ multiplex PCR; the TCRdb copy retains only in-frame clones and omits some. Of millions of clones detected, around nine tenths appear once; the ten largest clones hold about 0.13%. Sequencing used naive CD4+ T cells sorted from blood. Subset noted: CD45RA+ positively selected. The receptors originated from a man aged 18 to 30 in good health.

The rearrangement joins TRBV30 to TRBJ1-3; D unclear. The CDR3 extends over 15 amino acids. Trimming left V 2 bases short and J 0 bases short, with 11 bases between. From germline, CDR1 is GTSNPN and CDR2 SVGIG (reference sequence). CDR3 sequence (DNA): TGTGCCTGGAGTCCAGGCGCCTTCTCTGGAAACACCATATATTTT. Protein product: CAWSPGAFSGNTIYF.

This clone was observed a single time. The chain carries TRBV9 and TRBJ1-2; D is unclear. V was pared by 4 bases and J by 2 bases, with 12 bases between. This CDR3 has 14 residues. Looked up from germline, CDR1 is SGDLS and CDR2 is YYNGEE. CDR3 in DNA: TGTGCCAGCAGCCCACGGCCGGGGAACTATGGCTACACCTTC. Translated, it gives CASSPRPGNYGYTF.

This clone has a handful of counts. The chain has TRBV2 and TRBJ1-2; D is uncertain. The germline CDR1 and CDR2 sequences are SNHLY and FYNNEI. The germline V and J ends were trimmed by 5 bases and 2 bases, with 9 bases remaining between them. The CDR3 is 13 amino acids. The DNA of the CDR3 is TGTGCCAGCAGTCGGGCTGTAAACTATGGCTACACCTTC. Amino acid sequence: CASSRAVNYGYTF. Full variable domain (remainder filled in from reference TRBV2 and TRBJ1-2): EPEVTQTPSHQVTQMGQEVILRCVPISNHLYFYWYRQILGQKVEFLVSFYNNEISEKSEIFDDQFSVERPDGSNFTLKIRSTKLEDSAMYFCASSRAVNYGYTFGSGTRLTVV.

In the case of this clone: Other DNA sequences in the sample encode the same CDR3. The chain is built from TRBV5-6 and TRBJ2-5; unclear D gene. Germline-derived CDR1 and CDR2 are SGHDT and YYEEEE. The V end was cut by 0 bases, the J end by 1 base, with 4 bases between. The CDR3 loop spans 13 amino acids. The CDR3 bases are TGTGCCAGCAGCTTGGTCTCCCAAGAGACCCAGTACTTC. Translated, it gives CASSLVSQETQYF.

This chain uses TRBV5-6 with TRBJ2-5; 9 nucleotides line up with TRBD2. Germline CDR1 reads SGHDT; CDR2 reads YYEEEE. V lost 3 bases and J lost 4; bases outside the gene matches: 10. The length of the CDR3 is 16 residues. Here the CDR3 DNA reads TGTGCCAGCAGCTCCTCTAGCGGGACGTGGGCAGAGACCCAGTACTTC. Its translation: CASSSSSGTWAETQYF. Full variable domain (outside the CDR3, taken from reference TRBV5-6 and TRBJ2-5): DAGVTQSPTHLIKTRGQQVTLRCSPKSGHDTVSWYQQALGQGPQFIFQYYEEEERQRGNFPDRFSGHQFPNYSSELNVNALLLGDSALYLCASSSSSGTWAETQYFGPGTRLLVL.

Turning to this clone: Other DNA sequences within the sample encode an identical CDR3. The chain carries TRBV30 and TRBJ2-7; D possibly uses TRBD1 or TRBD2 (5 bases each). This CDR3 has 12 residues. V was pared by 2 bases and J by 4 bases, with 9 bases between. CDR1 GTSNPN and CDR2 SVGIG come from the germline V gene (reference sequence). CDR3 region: CAWSRGAYEQYF. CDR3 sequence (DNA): TGTGCCTGGAGTCGAGGGGCTTACGAGCAGTACTTC.

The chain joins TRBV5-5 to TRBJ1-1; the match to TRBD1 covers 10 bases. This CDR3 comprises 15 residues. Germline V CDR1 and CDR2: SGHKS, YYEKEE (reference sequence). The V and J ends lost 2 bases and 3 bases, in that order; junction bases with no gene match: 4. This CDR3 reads CASSLWTGGHTEAFF. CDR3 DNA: TGTGCCAGCAGCTTATGGACAGGGGGTCACACTGAAGCTTTCTTT.

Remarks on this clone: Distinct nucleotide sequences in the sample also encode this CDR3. CDR3: CASSLGLAGENEQFF. CDR3 in DNA: TGCGCCAGCAGCTTGGGACTAGCGGGCGAAAATGAGCAGTTCTTC. This chain links TRBV5-1 with TRBJ2-1, with 10 bases fitting TRBD2. This CDR3 is built from 15 residues. In germline, CDR1 is SGHRS, CDR2 YFSETQ. After removal of 0 bases from V and 7 bases from J, the junction contained 4 bases not matched to a gene. The full variable domain, its missing parts supplied by reference TRBV5-1 and TRBJ2-1, is KAGVTQTPRYLIKTRGQQVTLSCSPISGHRSVSWYQQTPGQGLQFLFEYFSETQRNKGNFPGRFSGRQFSNSRSEMNVSTLELGDSALYLCASSLGLAGENEQFFGPGTRLTVL.

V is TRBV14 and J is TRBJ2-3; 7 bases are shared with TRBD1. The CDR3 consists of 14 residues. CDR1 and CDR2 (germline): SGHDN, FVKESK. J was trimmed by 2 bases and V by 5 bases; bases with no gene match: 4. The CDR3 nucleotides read TGTGCCAGCAGCGAGGGACAGATCACAGATACGCAGTATTTT. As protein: CASSEGQITDTQYF. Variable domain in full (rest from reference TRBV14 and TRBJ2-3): EAGVTQFPSHSVIEKGQTVTLRCDPISGHDNLYWYRRVMGKEIKFLLHFVKESKQDESGMPNNRFLAERTGGTYSTLKVQPAELEDSGVYFCASSEGQITDTQYFGPGTRLTVL.

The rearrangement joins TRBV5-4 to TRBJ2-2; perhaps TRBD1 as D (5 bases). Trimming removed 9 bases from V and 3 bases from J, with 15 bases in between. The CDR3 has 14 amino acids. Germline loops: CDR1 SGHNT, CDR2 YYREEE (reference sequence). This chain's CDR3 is CATRLQGDTGELFF. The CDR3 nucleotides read TGTGCCACCCGGCTGCAGGGCGACACCGGGGAGCTGTTTTTT.

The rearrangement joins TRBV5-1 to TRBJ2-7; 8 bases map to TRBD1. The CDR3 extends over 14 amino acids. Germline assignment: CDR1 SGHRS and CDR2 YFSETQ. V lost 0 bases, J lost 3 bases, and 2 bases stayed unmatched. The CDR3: CASSLDRGVYEQYF. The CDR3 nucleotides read TGCGCCAGCAGCTTGGACAGGGGGGTCTACGAGCAGTACTTC.

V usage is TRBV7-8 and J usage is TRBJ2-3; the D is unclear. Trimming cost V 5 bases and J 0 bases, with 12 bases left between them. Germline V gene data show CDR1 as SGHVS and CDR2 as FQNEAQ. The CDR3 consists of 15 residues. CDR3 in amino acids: CASSPRGDSTDTQYF. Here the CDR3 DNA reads TGTGCCAGCAGCCCTAGAGGCGATAGCACAGATACGCAGTATTTT. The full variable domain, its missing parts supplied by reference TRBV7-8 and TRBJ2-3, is GAGVSQSPRYKVAKRGQDVALRCDPISGHVSLFWYQQALGQGPEFLTYFQNEAQLDKSGLPSDRFFAERPEGSVSTLKIQRTQQEDSAVYLCASSPRGDSTDTQYFGPGTRLTVL.

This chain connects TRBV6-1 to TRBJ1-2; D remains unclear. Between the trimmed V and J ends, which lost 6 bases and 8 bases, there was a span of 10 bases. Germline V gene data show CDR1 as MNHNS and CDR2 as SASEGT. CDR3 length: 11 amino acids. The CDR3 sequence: CASSRETGYTF. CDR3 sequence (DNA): TGTGCCAGCAGCCGGGAGACAGGCTACACCTTC.

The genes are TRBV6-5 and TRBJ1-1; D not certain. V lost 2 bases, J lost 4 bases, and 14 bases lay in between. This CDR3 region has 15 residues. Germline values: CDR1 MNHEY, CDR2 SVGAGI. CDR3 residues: CASSYGVGGSTEAFF. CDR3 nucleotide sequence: TGTGCCAGCAGTTACGGGGTCGGTGGGAGCACTGAAGCTTTCTTT.

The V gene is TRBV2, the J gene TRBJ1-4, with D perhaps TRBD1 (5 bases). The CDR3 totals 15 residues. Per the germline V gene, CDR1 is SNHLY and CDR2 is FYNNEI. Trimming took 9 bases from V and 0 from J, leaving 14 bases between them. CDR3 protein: CASKDRSPTNEKLFF. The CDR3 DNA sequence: TGTGCCAGTAAAGACAGATCCCCAACTAATGAAAAACTGTTTTTT.

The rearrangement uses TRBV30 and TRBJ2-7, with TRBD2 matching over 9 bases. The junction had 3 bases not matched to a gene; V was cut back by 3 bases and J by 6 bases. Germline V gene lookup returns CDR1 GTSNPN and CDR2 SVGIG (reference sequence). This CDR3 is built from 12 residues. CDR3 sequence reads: CAWRGLASEQYF. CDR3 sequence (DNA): TGTGCCTGGAGGGGACTAGCCTCCGAGCAGTACTTC.

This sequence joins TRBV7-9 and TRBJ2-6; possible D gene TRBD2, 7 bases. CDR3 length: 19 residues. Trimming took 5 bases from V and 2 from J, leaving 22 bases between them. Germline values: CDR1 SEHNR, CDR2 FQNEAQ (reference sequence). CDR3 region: CASSPRWEGGITGANVLTF. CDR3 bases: TGTGCCAGCAGCCCCCGATGGGAGGGGGGAATCACTGGGGCCAACGTCCTGACTTTC.

This CDR3 is CASSSWRVGTDEQFF. The CDR3 DNA sequence: TGTGCCAGCAGTTCTTGGAGAGTAGGAACGGATGAGCAGTTCTTC. The rearrangement uses TRBV6-5 and TRBJ2-1; D not certain. V was cut by 4 bases and J by 8 bases, with 18 bases left in between. This CDR3 has 15 residues. Germline V gene lookup returns CDR1 MNHEY and CDR2 SVGAGI.